This note documents a single T cell receptor beta chain sequence. This clonotype was counted between two and nine times. Which antigen it targets is not known. No clone much larger than this one lies a single base away; base qualities are absent. Sequences GTSNPN (CDR1) and SVGIG (CDR2) are obtained from the germline V gene (reference sequence). V is shortened by 0 bases, J by 0 bases, and the region joining them spans 10 bases. Measured from the cysteine to the phenylalanine, the CDR3 is 15 residues long. The DNA shown is the 45-base CDR3, in frame from base 1. Receptor libraries were prepared by PCR. Sequenced using an Illumina HiSeq 4000. Bulk TCR libraries were prepared as previously described, using TCR primers listed in Table S5. Purification of total RNA was performed with the Qiagen AllPrep DNA/RNA kit. Before any analysis, reads coming from multiple sequencing runs of the same library were combined into one pool. Regarding the original processing steps: Only reads with exact TCR constant sequence were kept, trimmed to 150 nt, and grouped by their 12-nt molecular barcodes. Reads within each barcode group were sub-clustered using a 15% Levenshtein threshold, and quality-weighted consensus sequences were constructed for each RNA molecule. Non-functional sequences were discarded, and so were lower-count sequences lying one edit away from another sequence. Based on fitting two negative binomial distributions, any barcode sub-cluster with under 20% of the maximum read count was discarded. The raw public reads went through TCRdb reprocessing: fastp at Q25, MiXCR clone calling, in-frame beta chains kept. Each CDR3 protein appears once, grouped with its most common genes and DNA. The V and J calls were determined by TCRdb, not by the authors. The sample yields about half a million distinct CDR3 sequences; around 21% were counted once. Roughly 0.81% of the sample comes from the top ten.

This sample was included in a study of molecular identifiers for immune sequencing clone quantification (dated by TCRdb to the late 2010s). With regard to the full study: For a replicate experiment, RNA from roughly 20,000 or 100,000 naive CD8 T cells was divided into five aliquots, and four of the five aliquots were sequenced. This methods study used CD8 T cells to benchmark TCR RNA copy counting and molecular-identifier clustering-based TCR repertoire sequencing (MIDCIRS).

The study at large found these results: Naive libraries contained spiked-in Jurkat TCR RNA (approximately 10 copies' worth), which is not part of the donor repertoire. Clones above 20 RNA copies held over 97% of molecules in CMV-specific effector cells but under 1% in naive cells. A single cell's worth of spiked-in Jurkat TCR RNA was reported detectable even among around 1 million naive CD8 T cells. Modeling indicated about 3 TCR RNA copies recovered per cell, compared with around 10 by digital PCR, which implies a capture efficiency of 25% to 35%. Highly expanded clone sizes could be underestimated because identical TCR molecules may share a barcode. Without barcode sub-clustering, chimeric consensus sequences inflated TCR diversity; chimeras reached as high as 47%.

Libraries of naive CD8 T cells were built from anywhere between roughly 17,000 and 1,000,000 sorted cells, with 10%, 30% or 50% of the purified RNA used. On a BD FACSAria II, naive CD8 T cells were FACS-sorted as CD8+CD4-CCR7+CD45RA+ and collected into RLT Plus buffer. Approximately eleven TCR copies' worth of Jurkat RNA were spiked into roughly 19,000-1,000,000 naive CD8 T cell samples to test detection sensitivity. CD8 T cells were enriched with RosetteSep CD8+ T Cell Enrichment Cocktail and Ficoll-Paque, followed by ACK red cell lysis. Sequenced material: naive CD8+ T cells from blood, with Jurkat cell RNA spiked in. This sample's cell subset or site label indicates: FACS-sorted CD8+CD4-CCR7+CD45RA+ naive T cells. This sequence originates from a human donor in good health. Some libraries in this study had Jurkat cell RNA spiked in. This chain joins TRBV30 to TRBJ2-3; confidence is insufficient to name the D gene. CDR3 loop: CAWSVLIGSTDTQYF. The sequenced DNA: TGTGCCTGGAGTGTATTAATCGGGAGCACAGATACGCAGTATTTT.